Each of the 31 T cell receptor beta chains below was sequenced from the same sample in a study of Ad26.COV2.S vaccination and SARS-CoV-2 variants. The protocol was immunoSEQ multiplex PCR, while the TCRdb copy is restricted to in-frame clones and leaves out a portion. The table shows some 460,000 clones, with about 88% occurring only once. Stated treatment: about 20 received Ad26.COV2.S at low or high dose, single or two shots; about 5 received placebo; per-sample allocation not given. Sample collection was performed on day 63 after the first vaccine or placebo injection. The sample consisted of peripheral blood, taken in a trial of Ad26.COV2.S vaccine versus placebo. The source is a person aged 18 to 59 who received the Ad26.COV2.S COVID-19 vaccine or a placebo.

The rearrangement joins TRBV11-2 to TRBJ2-5, with a possible D match to TRBD2 (7 bases). V lost 1 base to trimming and J lost 2 bases, with 14 bases between them. This CDR3 is built from 16 residues. The germline V gene encodes CDR1 SGHAT and CDR2 FQNNGV. The CDR3 nucleotides read TGTGCCAGCAGCTTAGGTTCAGCGGGGACACAAGAGACCCAGTACTTC. Its protein product is CASSLGSAGTQETQYF.

V gene TRBV27 combines with J gene TRBJ1-2; D call uncertain. Looked up from germline, CDR1 is MNHEY and CDR2 is SMNVEV (reference sequence). This CDR3 has 13 amino acids. The germline V and J ends were trimmed by 4 bases and 2 bases, with 8 bases remaining between them. The CDR3 sequence is CASSSLRNYGYTF. In nucleotides, the CDR3 is TGTGCCAGCAGTTCTTTAAGAAACTATGGCTACACCTTC.

This clone was seen once. The chain joins TRBV6-5 to TRBJ1-1; D uncertain. V lost 0 bases, J lost 0 bases, and 8 bases lay in between. The length of the CDR3 is 15 residues. Germline CDR1 is MNHEY and CDR2 is SVGAGI. DNA of the CDR3: TGTGCCAGCAGTTACTCGGGCAGGTTGAACACTGAAGCTTTCTTT. Its protein is CASSYSGRLNTEAFF.

The chain has TRBV7-2 and TRBJ1-1, with a weak D call TRBD1 (5 bases). V lost 2 bases, J lost 2 bases, and 15 bases lay in between. The CDR3 length is 16 residues. The germline V gene encodes CDR1 SGHTA and CDR2 FQGNSA. CDR3 amino acids: CASSLKIGQGNTEAFF. DNA for the CDR3: TGTGCCAGCAGCTTAAAAATCGGGCAGGGAAACACTGAAGCTTTCTTT. Based on the CDR3 plus reference TRBV7-2 and TRBJ1-1, the full variable domain is GAGVSQSPSNKVTEKGKDVELRCDPISGHTALYWYRQSLGQGLEFLIYFQGNSAPDKSGLPSDRFSAERTGGSVSTLTIQRTQQEDSAVYLCASSLKIGQGNTEAFFGQGTRLTVV.

This chain uses TRBV6-5 with TRBJ2-7, with D possibly called TRBD1 or TRBD2 (5 bases each). From germline, CDR1 is MNHEY and CDR2 SVGAGI. This CDR3 contains 13 residues. The germline V and J ends were trimmed by 5 bases and 2 bases, with 10 bases remaining between them. The CDR3 DNA reads as TGTGCCAGCAGTCGGGACGGTACCTACGAGCAGTACTTC. Protein sequence: CASSRDGTYEQYF.

V usage is TRBV7-3 and J usage is TRBJ2-2; possibly TRBD1 for D (6 bases). Germline assignment: CDR1 SGHTA and CDR2 FQGTGA. Between the trimmed V and J ends, which lost 1 base and 5 bases, there was a span of 14 bases. This CDR3 is 16 amino acids long. The CDR3 nucleotides are TGTGCCAGCAGCTTAATCGGCCAGGGGAAAACCGGGGAGCTGTTTTTT. This encodes CASSLIGQGKTGELFF.

This rearrangement joins TRBV9 to TRBJ1-1; D remains ambiguous. Germline V lookup: CDR1 SGDLS, CDR2 YYNGEE. The CDR3 length is 16 residues. Deletions cut 3 bases from V and 0 bases from J, with 15 bases between. For the CDR3, the DNA is TGTGCCAGCAGCGCTCCCCCCGGGCTTTTGAACACTGAAGCTTTCTTT. Protein: CASSAPPGLLNTEAFF.

This clone appeared a single time. The J gene is TRBJ1-1, the V gene TRBV12-2; the table's TRBD1 call for D was not verified on the DNA. TRBV12-2 is a known pseudogene. The CDR3 sequence is 16 residues long. The CDR3 DNA is TGTGCAAGTCGCTTAGACCGGGACAGGAAAAACACTGAAGCTTTCTTT. It translates to CASRLDRDRKNTEAFF.

The chain employs TRBV9 and TRBJ2-1, with 7 bases that match TRBD1. The V and J ends lost 4 bases and 3 bases, in that order; junction bases with no gene match: 10. CDR1 SGDLS and CDR2 YYNGEE come from the germline V gene. The CDR3 spans 16 residues. The CDR3 sequence is CASSPTGTVYYNEQFF. CDR3 coding DNA: TGTGCCAGCAGCCCGACAGGGACGGTCTACTACAATGAGCAGTTCTTC.

V gene TRBV19 combines with J gene TRBJ1-1; D gene unclear. V was cut by 3 bases and J by 5 bases, with 16 bases left in between. This CDR3 is 15 amino acids long. Germline CDR1 is LNHDA and CDR2 is SQIVND (reference sequence). The CDR3 sequence: CASSISGPLRTEAFF. CDR3 in DNA: TGTGCCAGTAGTATTTCGGGCCCCCTGAGGACTGAAGCTTTCTTT. The full variable domain, with the rest looked up from reference TRBV19 and TRBJ1-1, is DGGITQSPKYLFRKEGQNVTLSCEQNLNHDAMYWYRQDPGQGLRLIYYSQIVNDFQKGDIAEGYSVSREKKESFPLTVTSAQKNPTAFYLCASSISGPLRTEAFFGQGTRLTVV.

V usage is TRBV3-1 (or the pseudogene TRBV3-2) and J usage is TRBJ2-1, with 7 bases identical to TRBD2. The length of the CDR3 is 16 residues. The germline gives CDR1 LGHDT, CDR2 YNNKEL (reference sequence). V lost 0 bases and J lost 6; bases outside the gene matches: 8. CDR3 bases: TGTGCCAGCAGCCAAGATCTTATAGGACTAGGCAATGAGCAGTTCTTC. Encoded protein: CASSQDLIGLGNEQFF.

The CDR3: CASGIGTSGRETQYF. The DNA of the CDR3 is TGTGCCAGCGGCATCGGGACTAGCGGGAGGGAGACCCAGTACTTC. This sequence joins TRBV11-2 and TRBJ2-5, with 15 bases that match TRBD2. With 8 bases clipped from V and 5 bases from J, the junction kept 6 bases outside the gene matches. The CDR3 length is 15 residues. Germline V gene sequence: CDR1 SGHAT, CDR2 FQNNGV. Full variable domain (outside the CDR3, taken from reference TRBV11-2 and TRBJ2-5): EAGVAQSPRYKIIEKRQSVAFWCNPISGHATLYWYQQILGQGPKLLIQFQNNGVVDDSQLPKDRFSAERLKGVDSTLKIQPAKLEDSAVYLCASGIGTSGRETQYFGPGTRLLVL.

The chain joins TRBV28 to TRBJ1-5; D is ambiguous. Germline CDR1 MDHEN, CDR2 SYDVKM. The CDR3 runs to 15 residues. V was trimmed by 2 bases and J by 6 bases, leaving 14 bases between them. The CDR3 spells CASSLRPSPVQPQHF. The CDR3 coding sequence is TGTGCCAGCAGTTTAAGGCCTAGTCCCGTTCAGCCCCAGCATTTT. Full variable domain (missing parts from reference TRBV28 and TRBJ1-5): DVKVTQSSRYLVKRTGEKVFLECVQDMDHENMFWYRQDPGLGLRLIYFSYDVKMKEKGDIPEGYSVSREKKERFSLILESASTNQTSMYLCASSLRPSPVQPQHFGDGTRLSIL.

The DNA for the CDR3 is TGTGCCAGCAGTGAAGCGGGAGAGATGAATGAGCAGTTCTTC. Amino acid sequence: CASSEAGEMNEQFF. This sequence joins TRBV6-4 and TRBJ2-1; 8 nucleotides align to TRBD2. In germline, CDR1 is MRHNA, CDR2 SNTAGT. The CDR3 spans 14 residues. V lost 3 bases to trimming and J lost 7 bases; unmatched junction nucleotides: 5.

This rearrangement joins TRBV5-1 to TRBJ1-1; D is possibly TRBD1 (5 bases). The CDR3 sequence is 21 residues long. Germline values: CDR1 SGHRS, CDR2 YFSETQ. Trimming removed 0 bases from V and 0 bases from J, with 27 bases in between. CDR3 nucleotides: TGCGCCAGCAGCTTGGAGTTAGGTCTGGGGCAGACCAACACTCTGAACACTGAAGCTTTCTTT. Its translation is CASSLELGLGQTNTLNTEAFF.

V usage is TRBV9 and J usage is TRBJ2-5, with a tentative D call TRBD2 (5 bases). CDR1 SGDLS and CDR2 YYNGEE come from the germline V gene. With 3 bases removed from V and 5 bases from J, the gap between germline ends came to 11 bases. The CDR3 is 13 amino acids. CDR3 residues: CASSDGVQETQYF. In DNA form, the CDR3 reads TGTGCCAGCAGCGACGGGGTGCAGGAGACCCAGTACTTC.

The J gene is TRBJ2-2, the V gene TRBV29-1, with TRBD2 matching 7 bases. In germline, CDR1 is SQVTM, CDR2 ANQGSEA. The CDR3 covers 15 residues. The trim removed 3 bases at V and 0 bases at J, leaving 4 bases unmatched. Here the CDR3 reads CSVDGGGTNTGELFF. CDR3 coding DNA: TGCAGCGTTGATGGGGGAGGGACGAACACCGGGGAGCTGTTTTTT.

This clone was seen a handful of times. The chain employs TRBV20-1 and TRBJ1-5; TRBD1 matches 8 bases. The CDR3 is made up of 10 amino acids. V lost 6 bases, J lost 9 bases, and 1 base stayed unmatched. Germline CDR1 reads DFQATT; CDR2 reads SNEGSKA (reference sequence). DNA of the CDR3: TGCAGTGCAGGGACAGGGCCCCAGCATTTT. Its translation is CSAGTGPQHF.

J is TRBJ2-7 and V is TRBV7-9; weak D call: TRBD1 (6 bases). The V gene's germline CDR1 is SEHNR and CDR2 FQNEAQ (reference sequence). V was shortened by 3 bases and J by 7 bases, with 7 bases between the two germline ends. This CDR3 spans 11 amino acids. CDR3 sequence (DNA): TGTGCCAGCAGCTTCGGACAGGAGCAGTACTTC. This gives the protein CASSFGQEQYF.

V gene TRBV7-9 combines with J gene TRBJ1-1, with D hard to call. Germline-derived CDR1 and CDR2 are SEHNR and FQNEAQ (reference sequence). This CDR3 has 11 residues. The V and J ends lost 3 bases and 6 bases respectively, with 5 bases between them. The CDR3 coding sequence is TGTGCCAGCAGCTTTTACCCTGAAGCTTTCTTT. Its protein product is CASSFYPEAFF.

The chain is built from TRBV28 and TRBJ2-3; 7 bases line up with TRBD2. Per germline, CDR1 MDHEN and CDR2 SYDVKM. With V trimmed by 7 bases and J by 2 bases, 3 bases remained unmatched. CDR3 size: 13 residues. The CDR3 coding sequence is TGTGCCAGCACCCGGGACTACACAGATACGCAGTATTTT. Translated, it gives CASTRDYTDTQYF.

The rearrangement joins TRBV7-2 to TRBJ2-7, with 10 nucleotides matching TRBD1. The CDR3 runs to 15 residues. After removal of 3 bases from V and 5 bases from J, the junction contained 7 bases not matched to a gene. CDR1 is SGHTA, CDR2 FQGNSA, per germline. CDR3 loop: CASSFTGTGDHEQYF. The CDR3 nucleotides are TGTGCCAGCAGCTTCACCGGGACAGGGGATCACGAGCAGTACTTC.

V is TRBV14 and J is TRBJ2-7; D is ambiguous. The CDR3 is 11 residues long. Germline V gene sequence: CDR1 SGHDN, CDR2 FVKESK. V was shortened by 3 bases and J by 6 bases, with 6 bases between the two germline ends. CDR3 sequence: CASSHVSEQYF. The CDR3 DNA reads as TGTGCCAGCAGCCATGTATCCGAGCAGTACTTC.

This chain uses TRBV27 with TRBJ2-1; TRBD2 matches 7 bases. CDR3 size: 16 residues. V shed 1 base, J shed 0 bases, and the junction held 3 bases outside the gene matches. Germline loops: CDR1 MNHEY, CDR2 SMNVEV (reference sequence). Here the CDR3 reads CASSLYGGSSYNEQFF. DNA for the CDR3: TGTGCCAGCAGTTTATACGGGGGGAGCTCCTACAATGAGCAGTTCTTC.

The chain joins TRBV2 to TRBJ2-3; D might be TRBD2 (5 bases). Germline loops: CDR1 SNHLY, CDR2 FYNNEI. The CDR3 is 16 amino acids. V lost 3 bases and J 4 bases, leaving 17 bases between the germline ends. CDR3 protein: CASSDVRQAEADTQYF. The CDR3 region has the DNA TGTGCCAGCAGTGACGTCCGGCAAGCGGAGGCAGATACGCAGTATTTT.

The chain combines TRBV19 with TRBJ2-6, with TRBD2 as a possible D gene (5 bases). This CDR3 contains 15 residues. Looked up from germline, CDR1 is LNHDA and CDR2 is SQIVND (reference sequence). Trimming left V 3 bases short and J 1 base short, with 7 bases between. DNA for the CDR3: TGTGCCAGTAGTATCGGGGAGTCTGGGGCCAACGTCCTGACTTTC. Its protein product is CASSIGESGANVLTF.

The CDR3 DNA follows: TGTGCCAGCAGCGGATCTAGCGGGTTCCAAGAGACCCAGTACTTC. Protein sequence: CASSGSSGFQETQYF. This rearrangement joins TRBV9 to TRBJ2-5; 8 nucleotides line up with TRBD2. The CDR3 totals 15 residues. The V gene's germline CDR1 is SGDLS and CDR2 YYNGEE. V lost 3 bases to trimming and J lost 1 base; unmatched junction nucleotides: 5.

The chain couples TRBV7-4 to TRBJ1-3, with unresolved D. Trimming stripped 5 bases from V and 0 bases from J, with 11 bases between. Germline assignment: CDR1 SGHVT and CDR2 SQSDAQ. The CDR3 totals 15 residues. For the CDR3, the DNA is TGTGCCAGCAGCCCCCGGACGGACTCTGGAAACACCATATATTTT. Translation gives CASSPRTDSGNTIYF.

The rearrangement uses TRBV10-3 and TRBJ1-2; D ambiguous. Germline CDR1 and CDR2: ENHRY and SYGVKD. The CDR3 is made up of 15 amino acids. The V end lost 2 bases, the J end lost 8 bases, and 18 bases lay between the germline ends. The CDR3 DNA is TGTGCCATCAGTGAGCCTAGGCGCATTGAGCAGGGCTACACCTTC. Translation gives CAISEPRRIEQGYTF.

The gene calls are TRBV5-5 and TRBJ1-3; no firm D call. Trimming stripped 2 bases from V and 0 bases from J, with 9 bases between. Germline CDR1 reads SGHKS; CDR2 reads YYEKEE (reference sequence). This CDR3 has 15 amino acids. The CDR3 region has the DNA TGTGCCAGCAGCTTTTACGGGAACTCTGGAAACACCATATATTTT. Translated: CASSFYGNSGNTIYF.

This rearrangement joins TRBV4-2 to TRBJ2-7; D ambiguous. The CDR3 is 15 residues long. Germline V gene data show CDR1 as LGHNA and CDR2 as YNFKEQ. V lost 0 bases to trimming and J lost 5 bases, with 14 bases between them. The CDR3 DNA reads as TGTGCCAGCAGCCAAGAGGTCAGAGGTTGGGACGAGCAGTACTTC. Its translation: CASSQEVRGWDEQYF.